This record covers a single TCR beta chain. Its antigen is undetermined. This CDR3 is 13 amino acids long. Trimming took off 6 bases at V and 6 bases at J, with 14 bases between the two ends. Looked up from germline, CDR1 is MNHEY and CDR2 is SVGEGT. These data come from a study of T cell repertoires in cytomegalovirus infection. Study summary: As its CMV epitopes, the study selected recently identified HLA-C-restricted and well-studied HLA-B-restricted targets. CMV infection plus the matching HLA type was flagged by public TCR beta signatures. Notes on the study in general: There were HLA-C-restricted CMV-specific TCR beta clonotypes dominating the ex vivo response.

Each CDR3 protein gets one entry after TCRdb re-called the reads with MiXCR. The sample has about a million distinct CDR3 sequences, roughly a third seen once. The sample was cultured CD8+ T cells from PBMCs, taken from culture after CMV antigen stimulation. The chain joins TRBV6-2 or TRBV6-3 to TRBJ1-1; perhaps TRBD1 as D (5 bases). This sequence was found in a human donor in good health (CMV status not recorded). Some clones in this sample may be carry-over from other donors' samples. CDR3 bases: TGTGCCAGCAGCACTCAGGGATGGGCTGAAGCTTTCTTT. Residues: CASSTQGWAEAFF.